A single sample gave rise to the 14 T cell receptor beta chains below, sequenced in a study of Ad26.COV2.S vaccination and SARS-CoV-2 variants. Specified treatment: 15 to 20 received Ad26.COV2.S at low or high dose, single or two shots; 5 received placebo; per-sample allocation not given. It was on day 63 after the first vaccine or placebo injection that samples were taken. The table came from immunoSEQ multiplex PCR; TCRdb's copy has only in-frame clones and leaves some out. Found here are about 680,000 clones, about 90% of them singletons; the top ten hold around 1.5%. The sample consisted of peripheral blood, taken in a trial of Ad26.COV2.S vaccine versus placebo. Source of these receptors: a person aged 18-60 years who received the Ad26.COV2.S COVID-19 vaccine or a placebo.

V usage is TRBV7-9 and J usage is TRBJ1-2, with D hard to call. V was clipped by 0 bases and J by 4 bases, with 12 bases between them. This CDR3 region has 15 residues. Germline V lookup: CDR1 SEHNR, CDR2 FQNEAQ (reference sequence). CDR3 in amino acids: CASSLAGFGPYGYTF. CDR3 bases: TGTGCCAGCAGCTTAGCGGGTTTTGGGCCCTATGGCTACACCTTC.

This clone was counted a single time. The rearrangement links TRBV30 to TRBJ2-5, with D unclear. V was pared by 2 bases and J by 7 bases, with 14 bases between. CDR3 length: 13 amino acids. Germline CDR1 is GTSNPN and CDR2 is SVGIG (reference sequence). The CDR3 loop reads CAWSMARVGTQYF. In DNA form, the CDR3 reads TGTGCCTGGAGTATGGCCCGAGTTGGGACCCAGTACTTC.

The rearrangement uses TRBV30 and TRBJ2-7; 10 bases fit TRBD2. The CDR3 extends over 15 amino acids. Germline CDR1 and CDR2: GTSNPN and SVGIG (reference sequence). J gave up 1 base and V 3 bases, and 6 bases lay outside the gene matches. DNA for the CDR3: TGTGCCTGGAGCCTAGCGGGGGACTTTTCCTACGAGCAGTACTTC. Encoded protein: CAWSLAGDFSYEQYF.

This chain connects TRBV15 to TRBJ2-7, with D uncertain. The ends were cut back, 0 bases at V and 3 bases at J, with 12 bases in the middle. Looked up from germline, CDR1 is LNHNV and CDR2 is YYDKDF (reference sequence). This CDR3 comprises 15 residues. DNA of the CDR3: TGTGCCACCAGCAGAGAGGACGAGCGCCGCTACGAGCAGTACTTC. Translated: CATSREDERRYEQYF.

The chain combines TRBV7-2 with TRBJ2-7; 7 bases line up with TRBD1. Germline V gives CDR1 SGHTA, CDR2 FQGNSA. CDR3 length equals 14 residues. The J segment lost 3 bases and the V segment lost 4 bases, leaving 6 bases of the junction unmatched. In DNA form, the CDR3 reads TGTGCCAGCAGCTCCCAGACAGGGCGCTACGAGCAGTACTTC. Translating it yields CASSSQTGRYEQYF. Filled out from reference TRBV7-2 and TRBJ2-7, the complete variable domain reads GAGVSQSPSNKVTEKGKDVELRCDPISGHTALYWYRQSLGQGLEFLIYFQGNSAPDKSGLPSDRFSAERTGGSVSTLTIQRTQQEDSAVYLCASSSQTGRYEQYFGPGTRLTVT.

The rearrangement links TRBV18 to TRBJ2-1; TRBD2 matches 12 bases. Germline assignment: CDR1 KGHSH and CDR2 LQKENI. The CDR3 consists of 15 residues. The V gene end was trimmed by 6 bases and the J gene end by 4 bases; junction bases not matched to a gene: 4. The CDR3 bases are TGTGCCAGCTCGCGGACTAGCGGGGTATACAATGAGCAGTTCTTC. Protein sequence: CASSRTSGVYNEQFF.

The genes are TRBV5-4 and TRBJ2-7, with TRBD1 as a possible D gene (6 bases). V gave up 3 bases and J gave up 3 bases, with 16 bases separating them. Germline loops: CDR1 SGHNT, CDR2 YYREEE (reference sequence). The CDR3 runs to 15 residues. CDR3 bases: TGTGCCAGCAGCTGGGGGCCAACGGCAGTCTACGAGCAGTACTTC. Translating gives CASSWGPTAVYEQYF.

The chain employs TRBV29-1 and TRBJ2-7; TRBD2 might be the D (5 bases). Germline loops: CDR1 SQVTM, CDR2 ANQGSEA. V lost 0 bases and J 4 bases, leaving 19 bases between the germline ends. The CDR3 runs 16 residues. The CDR3 nucleotides read TGCAGCGTTGAAGATCGGGCAGGCCCTAGCAATTACGAGCAGTACTTC. Encoded protein: CSVEDRAGPSNYEQYF.

This clone was counted only a few times. J is TRBJ2-3 and V is TRBV7-9; D not certain. This CDR3 is 17 amino acids long. Looked up from germline, CDR1 is SEHNR and CDR2 is FQNEAQ (reference sequence). Trimming shortened V by 6 bases and J by 5 bases, and 24 bases separated the two germline ends. DNA of the CDR3: TGTGCCAGCAGTCATCCTAAACCTTCAGGATTTGGAGATACGCAGTATTTT. This codes for CASSHPKPSGFGDTQYF.

There are a few counts of this clone. The V and J genes are TRBV7-2 and TRBJ2-3; D uncertain. There are 12 residues in the CDR3. V was pared by 3 bases and J by 6 bases, with 7 bases between. The germline gives CDR1 SGHTA, CDR2 FQGNSA. The CDR3 region is CASSFLMDTQYF. The DNA for the CDR3 is TGTGCCAGCAGCTTTTTGATGGATACGCAGTATTTT. The variable domain in full, with the rest retrieved from reference TRBV7-2 and TRBJ2-3, is GAGVSQSPSNKVTEKGKDVELRCDPISGHTALYWYRQSLGQGLEFLIYFQGNSAPDKSGLPSDRFSAERTGGSVSTLTIQRTQQEDSAVYLCASSFLMDTQYFGPGTRLTVL.

The gene calls are TRBV30 and TRBJ2-5; no definite D call. V lost 3 bases, J lost 2 bases, and 7 bases lay in between. In germline, CDR1 is GTSNPN, CDR2 SVGIG (reference sequence). The CDR3 has 12 amino acids. The CDR3 DNA follows: TGTGCCTGGAGAGTCGCTCAAGAGACCCAGTACTTC. The encoded protein is CAWRVAQETQYF.

Concerning this clone: At the DNA level, this CDR3 is encoded by other sequences in the same sample as well. The chain joins TRBV7-9 to TRBJ2-5; D is ambiguous. The germline V gene has CDR1 SEHNR and CDR2 FQNEAQ (reference sequence). The CDR3 sequence is 11 residues long. Deletions cut 5 bases from V and 5 bases from J, with 6 bases between. The CDR3 loop reads CASSPGETQYF. Written as DNA, the CDR3 is TGTGCCAGCAGCCCTGGGGAGACCCAGTACTTC.

In DNA, the CDR3 is TGTGCCAGCAGCCAAGATGTGCGCAGCGGTGGCTACACCTTC. Amino acid sequence: CASSQDVRSGGYTF. The V call is TRBV14, the J call TRBJ1-2, with no clear D. This CDR3 spans 14 amino acids. The V gene's germline CDR1 is SGHDN and CDR2 FVKESK. V was cut by 0 bases and J by 7 bases, with 12 bases left in between.

The chain is built from TRBV30 and TRBJ2-3; D possibly uses TRBD1 or TRBD2 (5 bases each). The germline V gene has CDR1 GTSNPN and CDR2 SVGIG (reference sequence). V was shortened by 6 bases and J by 3 bases, with 16 bases between the two germline ends. This CDR3 has 14 amino acids. The CDR3 sequence: CACSRGDRTDTQYF. CDR3 nucleotides: TGTGCCTGTTCTAGGGGAGACCGGACAGATACGCAGTATTTT.